The 10 T cell receptor delta chains below come from one sample, sequenced in a study of γδ T cells in repeated Plasmodium falciparum infection. Vgamma9/Vdelta2+ and Vdelta2-negative gammadelta T cells were flow-sorted from PBMC for bulk sequencing. TCRdb reanalysed the multiplex PCR reads via CATT. This sample has 75,000 to 95,000 delta-chain clones; 0.98% occur once, and the top ten carry around 9.6%. The sequencing input was gamma-delta T cells from blood. These receptors all come from a pool of human donors (malaria-infected and uninfected, not separated).

This clone was counted ten times or more. A read error is likely here: a far larger clone is one base away. The same CDR3 arises from other DNA sequences in this sample as well. The genes are TRDV2 and TRDJ2; perhaps TRDD3 as D (5 bases). This CDR3 contains 14 residues. V dropped 7 bases and J dropped 7 bases, with 18 bases sitting between them. The germline CDR1 and CDR2 sequences are GEAIGNYY and EKD. The CDR3 bases are TGTGCCTGCGACCCAATACGGAGAAGAGCACAACTCTTCTTT. The encoded protein is CACDPIRRRAQLFF.

This clone appeared a few times. For this DNA, TCRdb reports the protein of a much larger clone, which diverges at residue 5, most likely from a read error; the protein presented here is translated directly from the DNA. The rearrangement links TRDV1 to TRDJ1, with TRDD3 matching 13 bases. J gave up 4 bases and V 3 bases, and 23 bases lay outside the gene matches. Germline CDR1 TSWWSYY, CDR2 QGS. CDR3 length equals 22 residues. CDR3 region: CALGDPYVGTYTGGYANDKLIF. The CDR3 coding sequence is TGTGCTCTTGGGGATCCATACGTTGGAACCTATACTGGGGGATACGCTAACGATAAACTCATCTTT.

In its sample, this clone was seen a few times. A read error likely explains why the TCRdb protein, taken from a much larger clone, differs from this DNA's translation at residue 7; the protein shown is translated from the DNA. The V and J genes are TRDV1 and TRDJ1; 12 bases fit TRDD3. The J gene, left out of TCRdb, was set here by checking the DNA against germline. This CDR3 has 24 amino acids. The J segment lost 2 bases and the V segment lost 1 base, leaving 26 bases of the junction unmatched. Per the germline V gene, CDR1 is TSWWSYY and CDR2 is QGS. CDR3 in amino acids: CALGERLLATYWGIHPRGTDKLIF. DNA for the CDR3: TGTGCTCTTGGGGAACGGCTCCTAGCAACCTACTGGGGGATACACCCTAGGGGTACCGATAAACTCATCTTT.

With respect to this clone: The protein recorded in TCRdb matches a much larger clone and deviates from this DNA's translation at residue 14, suggesting a read error; the protein here is obtained by translating the DNA. The V and J genes are TRDV1 and TRDJ1; TRDD3 matches at 12 bases. This CDR3 comprises 16 residues. The germline V gene has CDR1 TSWWSYY and CDR2 QGS. CDR3 amino acids: CALVGTGGYNTDKFIF. The DNA of the CDR3 is TGTGCTCTTGTGGGTACTGGGGGATACAACACCGATAAATTCATCTTT.

Worth noting for this clone: A read error is likely here: a far larger clone is one base away. This CDR3 is also generated by other DNA sequences in the sample. The CDR3 loop reads CALGDSYREHHSGGRDIPYTDKLIF. In nucleotides, the CDR3 is TGTGCTCTTGGGGATTCTTACAGGGAGCACCATTCTGGGGGCCGCGACATCCCGTACACCGATAAGCTCATCTTT. The V gene is TRDV1; the J gene was not called; the table names TRDD3, a call not compared with the DNA. The CDR3 runs to 25 residues. Germline CDR1 TSWWSYY, CDR2 QGS.

This clone occurred a few times. The protein recorded in TCRdb matches a much larger clone and deviates from this DNA's translation at residue 12, suggesting a read error; the protein here is obtained by translating the DNA. This sequence joins TRDV1 and TRDJ1, with TRDD3 matching 9 bases. This CDR3 has 21 residues. CDR1 is TSWWSYY and CDR2 is QGS in the germline V gene. The V segment lost 0 bases and the J segment 0 bases; nucleotides outside the gene matches: 17. The CDR3 spells CALGELVPPRGRGIHTDKLIF. The DNA for the CDR3 is TGTGCTCTTGGGGAACTTGTACCCCCCCGGGGACGGGGGATACACACCGATAAACTCATCTTT.

This clone was counted only a few times. A read error likely explains this, since a far larger clone differs by one base. Other nucleotide sequences from this sample produce the same CDR3. The chain links TRDV2 to TRDJ1; 12 bases line up with TRDD3. As TCRdb names no J gene, one was assigned here on the basis of a DNA match to germline. Per germline, CDR1 GEAIGNYY and CDR2 EKD. This CDR3 is built from 19 residues. Trimming removed 1 base from V and 0 bases from J; junction bases left unmatched: 11. CDR3 nucleotide sequence: TGTGCCTGTGACACTGTTGTACTGGGGGATACTCGCTACACCGATAAACTCATCTTT. Its translation is CACDTVVLGDTRYTDKLIF.

This clone has only a few counts. Since a far larger clone is one base different, this is likely a read error. The genes are TRDV1 and TRDJ1; 11 bases align to TRDD3. The J gene, missing from TCRdb, was assigned here through DNA to germline matching. The trim removed 0 bases at V and 1 base at J, leaving 19 bases unmatched. This CDR3 comprises 22 residues. CDR1 is TSWWSYY, CDR2 QGS, per germline. The CDR3 bases are TGTGCTCTTGGGGAACTACCACATCCCAGCTGGGGGATACAACCCTCCACCGATAAACTCATCTTT. Its translation: CALGELPHPSWGIQPSTDKLIF.

Concerning this clone: Translating this DNA gives a protein that differs at residue 8 from the TCRdb one, which belongs to a much larger clone; a read error is likely, and the protein shown is this translation. The chain combines TRDV2 with TRDJ1; no reliable D call. In the absence of a J gene in TCRdb, the DNA was matched to germline to assign it here. With 0 bases removed from V and 4 bases from J, the gap between germline ends came to 11 bases. Germline assignment: CDR1 GEAIGNYY and CDR2 EKD. The CDR3 runs 14 residues. The CDR3: CACDTAPKGDKLIF. In DNA form, the CDR3 reads TGTGCCTGTGACACCGCTCCCAAGGGCGATAAACTCATCTTT.

As to this clone: TCRdb records a much larger clone's protein for this DNA, with a difference at residue 9 that likely arises from a read error; the protein given is the translation of the DNA. This chain joins TRDV2 and TRDJ1; 8 bases are a match to TRDD3. The J gene comes from matching the DNA to germline here; TCRdb lacks it. Germline V gene sequence: CDR1 GEAIGNYY, CDR2 EKD. The trim removed 3 bases at V and 0 bases at J, leaving 14 bases unmatched. The CDR3 extends over 18 amino acids. CDR3 sequence reads: CACDPLLGGTRDTDKLIF. CDR3 nucleotide sequence: TGTGCCTGTGACCCCTTACTGGGGGGTACGCGAGACACCGATAAACTCATCTTT.